This TCR beta chain was sequenced for a study of blood T cell repertoires in COVID-19. Study overall: Sites across the United States, Italy and Spain contributed samples from acute and convalescent COVID-19. In each case, the material was cDNA or gDNA derived from T cells, B-cell-depleted T cells, or PBMCs.

Looked up from germline, CDR1 is SGHRS and CDR2 is YFSETQ. CDR3 length: 13 residues. With 5 bases removed from V and 1 base from J, the gap between germline ends came to 10 bases. Per the original methods: By means of reference gene primer amplification, nucleated cell counts were estimated. Clones were read by immunoSEQ multiplex PCR, and TCRdb kept only the in-frame ones, dropping some. V and J calls and clone size are copied from that table; D and trimming were computed from the DNA. The table shows over 200,000 clones, with roughly 87% occurring only once. J is TRBJ2-7 and V is TRBV5-1; weak D call: TRBD2 (6 bases). The sample comprised peripheral blood. This sequence originates from a man aged 40-50 years with active or convalescent COVID-19. CDR3 DNA sequence: TGCGCCAGCAGGCGGGACGGTTCCTACGAGCAGTACTTC. The encoded protein is CASRRDGSYEQYF. The variable domain in full, with the rest retrieved from reference TRBV5-1 and TRBJ2-7, is KAGVTQTPRYLIKTRGQQVTLSCSPISGHRSVSWYQQTPGQGLQFLFEYFSETQRNKGNFPGRFSGRQFSNSRSEMNVSTLELGDSALYLCASRRDGSYEQYFGPGTRLTVT.